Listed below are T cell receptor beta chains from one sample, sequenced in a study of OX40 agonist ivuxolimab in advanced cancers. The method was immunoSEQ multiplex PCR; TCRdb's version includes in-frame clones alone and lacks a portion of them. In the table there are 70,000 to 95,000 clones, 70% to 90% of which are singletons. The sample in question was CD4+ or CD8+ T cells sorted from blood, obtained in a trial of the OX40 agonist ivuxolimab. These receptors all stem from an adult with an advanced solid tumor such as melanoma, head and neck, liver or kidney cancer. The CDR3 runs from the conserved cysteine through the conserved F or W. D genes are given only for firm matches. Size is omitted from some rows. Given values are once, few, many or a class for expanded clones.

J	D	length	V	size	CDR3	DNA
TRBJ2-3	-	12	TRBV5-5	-	CASSREVDTQYF	TGTGCCAGCAGCCGAGAGGTAGATACGCAGTATTTT
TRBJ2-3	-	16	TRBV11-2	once	CASSLMGFPVPDTQYF	TGTGCCAGCAGCTTAATGGGCTTCCCGGTCCCAGATACGCAGTATTTT
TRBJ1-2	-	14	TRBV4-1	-	CASSHTGEAGGYTF	TGCGCCAGCAGCCATACCGGGGAGGCGGGCGGCTACACCTTC
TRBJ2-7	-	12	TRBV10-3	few	CAISAPRGEQYF	TGTGCCATCTCCGCCCCCAGGGGCGAGCAGTACTTC
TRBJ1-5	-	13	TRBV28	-	CASSFEASQPQHF	TGTGCCAGCAGTTTTGAGGCCAGTCAGCCCCAGCATTTT
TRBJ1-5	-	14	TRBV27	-	CASSRRGSNQPQHF	TGTGCCAGCAGCCGGCGGGGGTCCAATCAGCCCCAGCATTTT
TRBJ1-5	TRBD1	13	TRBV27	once	CASGGDSLGIQHF	TGTGCCAGCGGGGGGGACAGCCTAGGCATCCAGCATTTT
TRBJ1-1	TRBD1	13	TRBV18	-	CASATGGGTEAFF	TGTGCCAGCGCGACAGGGGGGGGTACTGAAGCTTTCTTT
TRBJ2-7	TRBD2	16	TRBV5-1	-	CASSPTSSGSNPEQYF	TGCGCCAGCAGCCCTACTTCTAGCGGGAGTAATCCCGAGCAGTACTTC
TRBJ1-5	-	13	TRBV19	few	CASSEDGNQPQHF	TGTGCCAGTAGCGAAGACGGCAATCAGCCCCAGCATTTT
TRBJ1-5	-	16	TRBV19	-	CASRIHQGGGNQPQHF	TGTGCCAGTCGTATTCACCAGGGTGGGGGCAATCAGCCCCAGCATTTT
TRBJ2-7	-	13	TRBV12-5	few	CASGYLGRYEQYF	TGTGCTAGTGGCTACCTGGGAAGGTACGAGCAGTACTTC
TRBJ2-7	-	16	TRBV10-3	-	CAITDATGTGSYEQYF	TGTGCCATCACAGACGCTACCGGGACCGGATCCTACGAGCAGTACTTC
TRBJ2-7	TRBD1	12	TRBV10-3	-	CAIGQGGDEQYF	TGTGCCATAGGACAGGGTGGCGACGAGCAGTACTTC
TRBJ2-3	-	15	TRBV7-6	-	CASRNRLAGGDTQYF	TGTGCCAGCAGGAACCGACTCGCTGGGGGGGATACGCAGTATTTT
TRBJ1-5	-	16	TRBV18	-	CASSPPTGDSNQPQHF	TGTGCCAGCTCACCCCCTACCGGAGATAGCAATCAGCCCCAGCATTTT
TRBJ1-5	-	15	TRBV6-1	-	CASSELGALNQPQHF	TGTGCCAGCAGTGAACTCGGGGCTCTCAATCAGCCCCAGCATTTT
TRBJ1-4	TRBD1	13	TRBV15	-	CATNRGPNEKLFF	TGTGCCACGAACAGGGGCCCAAATGAAAAACTGTTTTTT
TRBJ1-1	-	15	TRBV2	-	CASSEAPGENTEAFF	TGTGCCAGCAGTGAAGCGCCGGGAGAGAACACTGAAGCTTTCTTT
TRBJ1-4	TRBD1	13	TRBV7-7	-	CASSSGQGERLFF	TGTGCTAGCAGCTCTGGACAGGGGGAGAGACTGTTTTTT
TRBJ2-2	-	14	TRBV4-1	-	CASSQGLVSGELFF	TGCGCCAGCAGCCAAGGCTTGGTCTCCGGGGAGCTGTTTTTT
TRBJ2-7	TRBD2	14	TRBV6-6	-	CASSYISGDYEQYF	TGTGCCAGCAGTTACATCAGCGGGGACTACGAGCAGTACTTC
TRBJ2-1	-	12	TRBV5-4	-	CASSFGYNEQFF	TGTGCCAGCAGCTTTGGATACAATGAGCAGTTCTTC
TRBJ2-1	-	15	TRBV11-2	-	CASGGTTGSYNEQFF	TGTGCCAGCGGCGGAACGACGGGGTCCTACAATGAGCAGTTCTTC
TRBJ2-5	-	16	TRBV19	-	CASSIRAGSGGETQYF	TGTGCCAGTAGTATCAGGGCCGGCAGTGGTGGAGAGACCCAGTACTTC
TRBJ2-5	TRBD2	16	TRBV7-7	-	CASSLGRLAGGETQYF	TGTGCTAGCAGCTTAGGTAGGCTAGCGGGAGGAGAGACCCAGTACTTC
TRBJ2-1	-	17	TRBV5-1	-	CASSLSHSASSYNEQFF	TGCGCCAGCAGCCTTTCCCACTCTGCCTCCTCCTACAATGAGCAGTTCTTC
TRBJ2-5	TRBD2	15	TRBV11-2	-	CASSLVFLAGETQYF	TGTGCCAGCAGCTTAGTGTTCCTAGCGGGTGAGACCCAGTACTTC
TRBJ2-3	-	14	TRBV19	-	CASSNGDSTDTQYF	TGTGCCAGTAGTAATGGGGACAGCACAGATACGCAGTATTTT
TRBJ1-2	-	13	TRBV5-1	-	CASSPQSYYGYTF	TGCGCCAGCAGCCCACAGTCGTACTATGGCTACACCTTC
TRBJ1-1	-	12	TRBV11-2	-	CASSPSPTEAFF	TGTGCCAGCAGCCCCAGTCCAACTGAAGCTTTCTTT
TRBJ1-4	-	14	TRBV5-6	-	CASSLWGGDEKLFF	TGTGCCAGCAGCTTATGGGGGGGTGATGAAAAACTGTTTTTT